This T cell receptor beta chain was observed in a study of CD8 T cells in ankylosing spondylitis. The study's findings and limits: CD8+ by phenotype, disease-linked clones were relatively rare in peripheral blood. A motif in TCR beta, a set of about 8 highly homologous variants, appeared characteristic of ankylosing spondylitis blood. Enrichment of disease-linked clones was reportedly significant in matched ankylosing spondylitis synovial fluid.

Quantitative 5'-RACE with molecular barcodes was used to make the TCR beta libraries. TCRdb reprocessed the 5' RACE reads via MiXCR and lists one record per CDR3 protein. The sample records 220,000 or so distinct CDR3 sequences, 10% to 13% being singletons. The V end was cut by 1 base, the J end by 4 bases, with 14 bases between. Germline V gives CDR1 DFQATT, CDR2 SNEGSKA (reference sequence). The CDR3 has 14 amino acids. A few counts support this clonotype. Its specificity is not known. Material for sequencing was blood, either unsorted or a sorted T cell fraction (not recorded which). The rearrangement uses TRBV20-1 and TRBJ2-7, with D tentatively TRBD1 (6 bases). The TCR sequence derives from a male donor with ankylosing spondylitis or in good health (not recorded which). The CDR3 here is CSARVIRGNYEQYF. CDR3 nucleotide sequence: TGCAGTGCTAGAGTCATCAGGGGTAATTACGAGCAGTACTTC.